This T cell receptor (beta chain) originates from a study of T-cell memory formation after mild COVID-19. The wider study: The TCR clusters were mostly specific to one donor. Findings and caveats of the study: Whereas later expanders leaned CD4+, clones contracting day 15 to 85 showed a balanced CD4/CD8 makeup.

Regarding this clonotype: Its antigen is unknown.

TCRdb reanalysed the 5' RACE reads using MiXCR and keeps one entry per CDR3 protein. The sample lists about 82,000 distinct CDR3 sequences; around 13% were seen once. The TCR comes from a man between 18 and 35 years old who had mild COVID-19 (a few samples of this study predate the infection). Cell type and time point are not known. Input material: PBMCs or a T cell subset sorted from them (not recorded which).

The CDR3 DNA sequence: TGCAGCGGCCGCTCAGGGTTGGAGACCCAGTACTTC. Its translation is CSGRSGLETQYF. The rearrangement links TRBV29-1 to TRBJ2-5; D perhaps matches TRBD1 (5 bases). The V gene's germline CDR1 is SQVTM and CDR2 ANQGSEA. The V and J ends lost 7 bases and 5 bases respectively, with 14 bases between them. This CDR3 has 12 residues.